A selection of T cell receptor beta chains follows, all from one sample in a study of T cells in Graves' hyperthyroidism and ophthalmopathy. In TCRdb, the multiplex PCR reads were re-called with MiXCR into one record per CDR3 protein. This table holds approximately 720,000 distinct CDR3 sequences, about 17% found once. The sample taken for sequencing was blood. The receptors were sampled from a woman between 45 and 65 years old with Graves' hyperthyroidism that later progressed to Graves' ophthalmopathy. Each CDR3 is given with its conserved first and last residue. The D gene is left open where the match is weak. Only part of the rows carry a size: once, few, many, or a class if the clone is expanded.

d_call	clone_size	v_call	j_call	cdr3_nt	cdr3_aa
.	many	TRBV5-1	TRBJ2-2	TGCGCCAGCAGCTTCGTAGAATCCGGGGAGCTGTTTTTT	CASSFVESGELFF
.	.	TRBV4-1	TRBJ1-2	TGCGCCAGCAGCCAAGATAATGGCTACACCTTC	CASSQDNGYTF
TRBD1	.	TRBV6-2/TRBV6-3	TRBJ2-4	TGTGCCAGCAGTAACCTCGGGACAGGGAAGGGCATTCAGTACTTC	CASSNLGTGKGIQYF
.	.	TRBV12-3/TRBV12-4	TRBJ2-6	TGTGCCAGCAGTGCTGGATGGGTAAACGTCCTGACTTTC	CASSAGWVNVLTF
.	.	TRBV6-1	TRBJ1-3	TGTGCCAGCAGTTCCCCCGTCGTGGGAAACACCATATATTTT	CASSSPVVGNTIYF
TRBD2	many	TRBV20-1	TRBJ2-1	TGCAGTGCTAATCTGGTCGTAGCGGGGGGCCTACTCTTTAATGAGCAGTTCTTC	CSANLVVAGGLLFNEQFF
TRBD1	many	TRBV6-1	TRBJ2-5	TGTGCCAGCCTAACAGGGGGCCCCCGTGGGACCCATTACTTC	CASLTGGPRGTHYF
TRBD1	many	TRBV2	TRBJ1-1	TGTGCCAGCAGGGGACAGCTGAACACTGAAGCTTTCTTT	CASRGQLNTEAFF
.	few	TRBV7-8	TRBJ1-2	TGTGCCAGCAGCTTAGTGGACGACACCTATGGCTACACCTTC	CASSLVDDTYGYTF
.	.	TRBV19	TRBJ1-6	TGTGCCAGTAACGGCCTTTCGGATTCACCCCTCCACTTT	CASNGLSDSPLHF
TRBD1	few	TRBV6-1	TRBJ2-5	TGTGCCAGCAGCCCACCAGGACAGGGGGCGAATCCGTACCAAGAGACCCAGTACTTC	CASSPPGQGANPYQETQYF
.	.	TRBV4-1	TRBJ2-3	TGCGCCAGCAGCCAAGAACGGGGGGCACCTTCTACAGATACGCAGTATTTT	CASSQERGAPSTDTQYF
TRBD1	many	TRBV27	TRBJ2-5	TGTGCCAGCAGTCCCTCCCTGACAGGGTGGGGAGAGACCCAGTACTTC	CASSPSLTGWGETQYF
.	many	TRBV12-3/TRBV12-4	TRBJ1-5	TGTGCCAGCAGTTTACGTAGTCAGCCTAGCAATCAGCCCCAGCATTTT	CASSLRSQPSNQPQHF
.	many	TRBV11-3	TRBJ2-1	TGTGCCAGCAGCTTACGCGGCCGGGGCAATGAGCAGTTCTTC	CASSLRGRGNEQFF
TRBD1	.	TRBV4-1	TRBJ1-2	TGCGCCAGCAGCCAGCCGGGACAGGGGGTCAATGGCTACACCTTC	CASSQPGQGVNGYTF
.	.	TRBV6-1	TRBJ1-1	TGTGCCGGCAGGGAACAGGGAACGAACACTGAAGCTTTCTTT	CAGREQGTNTEAFF
TRBD2	.	TRBV5-1	TRBJ2-1	TGCGCCAGCAGCAGCGGGACTCCCTCCTACAATGAGCAGTTCTTC	CASSSGTPSYNEQFF
.	many	TRBV12-3/TRBV12-4	TRBJ1-4	TGTGCCAGCACCCTGGGACGGAACCTGGAAAAACTGTTTTTT	CASTLGRNLEKLFF
TRBD2	.	TRBV20-1	TRBJ2-3	TGCAGTGCTGATCCCCCGGGGGGAGATTTTGGTACGCAGTATTTT	CSADPPGGDFGTQYF
TRBD1	.	TRBV30	TRBJ1-2	TGTGCCTGGAGTTGGGGGAGGGGGCTGGGCTATGGCTACACCTTC	CAWSWGRGLGYGYTF
.	few	TRBV18	TRBJ1-2	TGTGCCAGCTCACCGACAGGCGCCACCCACGGTGGCTACACCTTC	CASSPTGATHGGYTF